The present T cell receptor (beta chain) was sequenced within a study of Ad26.COV2.S vaccination and SARS-CoV-2 variants. In regard to this clone: The antigen is unknown.

Produced via immunoSEQ multiplex PCR; TCRdb's table is partial and in-frame only. The sample consists of around 450,000 clones, roughly 87% of them appearing once. Findings and limits, study-wide: Reported findings describe substantial breadth in spike-specific CD8+ and CD4+ T cell responses following vaccination.

Regarding treatment: 19 received Ad26.COV2.S at low or high dose, single or two shots; about 5 received placebo; per-sample allocation not given. Each sample was drawn 63 days after the first injection (of vaccine or placebo). This CDR3 region has 13 residues. V was pared by 3 bases and J by 6 bases, with 12 bases between. This TCR came from a person aged 18-65 years who received the Ad26.COV2.S COVID-19 vaccine or a placebo. The starting material was peripheral blood, obtained in a trial of Ad26.COV2.S vaccine versus placebo. The genes are TRBV12-3 or TRBV12-4 and TRBJ2-7, with D maybe TRBD1 (6 bases). The CDR3 protein is CASSLNRASEQYF. The CDR3 DNA is TGTGCCAGCAGTTTGAACAGGGCGTCCGAGCAGTACTTC.